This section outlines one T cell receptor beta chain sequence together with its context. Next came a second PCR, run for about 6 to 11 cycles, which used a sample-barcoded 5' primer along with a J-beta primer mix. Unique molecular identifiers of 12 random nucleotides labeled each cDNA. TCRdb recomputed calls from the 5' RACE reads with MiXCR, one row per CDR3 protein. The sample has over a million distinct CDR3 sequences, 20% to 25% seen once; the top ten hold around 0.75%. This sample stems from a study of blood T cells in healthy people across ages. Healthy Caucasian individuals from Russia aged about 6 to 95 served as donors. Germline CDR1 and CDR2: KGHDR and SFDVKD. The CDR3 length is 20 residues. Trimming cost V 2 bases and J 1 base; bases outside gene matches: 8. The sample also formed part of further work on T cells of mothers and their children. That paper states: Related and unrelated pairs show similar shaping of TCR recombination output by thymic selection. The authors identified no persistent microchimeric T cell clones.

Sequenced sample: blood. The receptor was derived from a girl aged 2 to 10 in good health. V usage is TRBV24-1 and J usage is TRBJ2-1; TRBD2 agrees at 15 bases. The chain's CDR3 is CATSDSGLAGGRGSYNEQFF. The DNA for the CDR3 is TGTGCCACCAGTGATTCGGGACTAGCGGGAGGTAGAGGATCCTACAATGAGCAGTTCTTC.